This T cell receptor beta chain was recorded in a study of blood T cells in healthy people across ages. Germline V CDR1 and CDR2: SGHTA, FQGNSA. The V segment lost 4 bases and the J segment 3 bases; nucleotides outside the gene matches: 5. This CDR3 contains 14 residues. Primers used in a second PCR of roughly 7 to 12 cycles were a sample-barcoded 5' primer and a J-beta primer mix. Via MiXCR, TCRdb re-called the 5' RACE reads, giving one row per CDR3 protein. The sample yields 780,000 or so distinct CDR3 sequences, about 53% seen once. This clonotype was picked up a small number of times. The TCR sequence derives from a man older than 75 in good health. The chain combines TRBV7-2 with TRBJ2-5; 7 nucleotides match TRBD1. Sequencing used blood. The CDR3 DNA sequence: TGTGCCAGCAGCTACGCCGGGACAGAAGAGACCCAGTACTTC. This sequence encodes CASSYAGTEETQYF.